Listed below are T cell receptor beta chains from one sample, sequenced in a study of cytomegalovirus exposure and HLA in healthy donors. The method was immunoSEQ multiplex PCR; TCRdb's version includes in-frame clones alone and lacks a portion of them. Of about 110,000 clones listed, 65% to 80% are singletons. The source material was PBMCs. These receptors were obtained from a male donor in good health and CMV-seronegative. Each CDR3 is given with its conserved first and last residue. D genes are given only for firm matches. Size values are once, few and many counts, or a class for expanded clones, and some rows have none.

v_gene	d_gene	j_gene	abundance	CDR3aa	CDR3nt
TRBV4-1	TRBD1	TRBJ1-5	.	CASSLDRGYGSDQPQHF	TGCGCCAGCAGCCTCGACAGGGGGTACGGATCAGATCAGCCCCAGCATTTT
TRBV19	.	TRBJ1-1	.	CASTRGTVTEAFF	TGTGCCAGTACAAGGGGGACGGTCACTGAAGCTTTCTTT
TRBV6-1	.	TRBJ2-7	.	CASSATSSLAYEQYF	TGTGCCAGCAGTGCCACTTCCTCCCTGGCCTACGAGCAGTACTTC
TRBV5-1	TRBD1	TRBJ1-4	few	CASSLGAGGFEKLFF	TGCGCCAGCAGCTTGGGTGCAGGGGGCTTTGAAAAACTGTTTTTT
TRBV10-1	TRBD1	TRBJ2-7	.	CASRRDRGVSEQYF	TGCGCCAGCAGGAGGGACAGGGGGGTCTCCGAGCAGTACTTC
TRBV10-3	.	TRBJ2-1	.	CAISQASYNEQFF	TGTGCCATCAGTCAAGCGTCTTACAATGAGCAGTTCTTC
TRBV29-1	.	TRBJ1-1	few	CSVRQMNTEAFF	TGCAGCGTTCGACAGATGAACACTGAAGCTTTCTTT
TRBV7-2	TRBD1	TRBJ2-7	.	CASSLGQGVSYEQYF	TGTGCCAGCAGCTTAGGGCAGGGGGTCTCCTACGAGCAGTACTTC
TRBV12-2	.	TRBJ1-2	.	CASRLGGRGMGNYGYTF	TGTGCAAGTCGCTTAGGGGGGCGAGGGATGGGTAACTATGGCTACACCTTC
TRBV7-8	TRBD1	TRBJ1-5	.	CASSPIRFPGQGHQPQHF	TGTGCCAGCAGCCCCATAAGATTCCCGGGACAGGGGCATCAGCCCCAGCATTTT
TRBV5-1	.	TRBJ1-1	.	CASSFWGPNTEAFF	TGCGCCAGCAGCTTCTGGGGGCCGAACACTGAAGCTTTCTTT
TRBV11-2	.	TRBJ2-7	once	CASSLGISLAGGSSYEQYF	TGTGCCAGCAGCTTAGGGATTTCGCTAGCCGGCGGTAGCTCCTACGAGCAGTACTTC
TRBV4-1	TRBD2	TRBJ2-7	.	CASSQGDGRKSYEQYF	TGCGCCAGCAGCCAAGGAGACGGGAGGAAATCCTACGAGCAGTACTTC
TRBV19	.	TRBJ1-5	.	CASSIGRRETGYSNQPQHF	TGTGCCAGTAGTATAGGCCGGCGCGAGACAGGTTATAGCAATCAGCCCCAGCATTTT
TRBV7-6	TRBD1	TRBJ2-7	.	CASSQEVGTGPYEQYF	TGTGCCAGCAGCCAAGAGGTCGGGACAGGTCCCTACGAGCAGTACTTC
TRBV19	TRBD2	TRBJ2-3	.	CASSIAGTSGGRTDTQYF	TGTGCCAGTAGTATAGCCGGGACTAGCGGGGGTCGCACAGATACGCAGTATTTT
TRBV18	TRBD1	TRBJ2-7	few	CASSPRLRGQGLGNYEQYF	TGTGCCAGCTCACCACGCCTCCGGGGACAGGGTCTGGGTAACTACGAGCAGTACTTC
TRBV7-6	.	TRBJ1-4	few	CASSYTGREKLFF	TGTGCCAGCAGCTATACAGGGCGTGAAAAACTGTTTTTT
TRBV30	TRBD1	TRBJ2-7	.	CAWGSGTGGNEQYF	TGTGCCTGGGGGTCCGGGACAGGGGGCAACGAGCAGTACTTC
TRBV15	.	TRBJ1-1	.	CATSRTAEYGEAFF	TGTGCCACCAGCAGGACAGCAGAATACGGTGAAGCTTTCTTT
TRBV7-6	.	TRBJ2-1	.	CASSPSVNVYNEQFF	TGTGCCAGCAGTCCTAGCGTGAATGTCTACAATGAGCAGTTCTTC
TRBV30	.	TRBJ2-3	few	CAWVSGLLLSDTQYF	TGTGCCTGGGTCTCGGGACTCCTTCTTTCAGATACGCAGTATTTT
TRBV5-6	TRBD1	TRBJ2-1	.	CASSLPPGGRYDEQFF	TGTGCCAGCAGCTTGCCTCCAGGGGGCCGGTACGATGAGCAGTTCTTC
TRBV15	TRBD1	TRBJ1-4	few	CATSRDQGTGYEKLFF	TGTGCCACCAGCAGAGATCAGGGGACAGGTTATGAAAAACTGTTTTTT
TRBV4-1	TRBD2	TRBJ2-4	once	CASSRLALAKNIQYF	TGCGCCAGCAGCCGACTAGCGTTAGCCAAAAACATTCAGTACTTC
TRBV9	TRBD1	TRBJ2-2	.	CASRQGARNTGELFF	TGTGCCAGCAGACAGGGGGCAAGGAACACCGGGGAGCTGTTTTTT
TRBV4-2	.	TRBJ1-1	.	CASSQDLAAEAFF	TGTGCCAGCAGCCAAGATTTGGCCGCTGAAGCTTTCTTT
TRBV14	.	TRBJ1-3	few	CASSQRTASGNTIYF	TGTGCCAGCAGCCAAAGGACAGCCTCTGGAAACACCATATATTTT
TRBV5-6	.	TRBJ2-7	.	CASSPVQGYEQYF	TGTGCCAGCAGCCCTGTTCAGGGCTACGAGCAGTACTTC
TRBV2	TRBD2	TRBJ2-3	.	CASSSQGVLAGLTDTQYF	TGTGCCAGCAGCTCCCAAGGGGTTCTAGCGGGTCTCACAGATACGCAGTATTTT
TRBV5-1	.	TRBJ2-7	few	CASRYGQGGGYEQYF	TGCGCCAGCAGATATGGACAGGGCGGGGGATACGAGCAGTACTTC
TRBV6-1	TRBD2	TRBJ2-5	.	CASSASGRPRREETQYF	TGTGCCAGCAGTGCTAGCGGGAGACCCCGACGGGAGGAGACCCAGTACTTC
TRBV10-3	.	TRBJ1-1	few	CAISPGNTEAFF	TGTGCCATCAGCCCGGGAAACACTGAAGCTTTCTTT